Shown below are 10 T cell receptor beta chains from a single sample sequenced in a study of regulatory T cells in long-lasting Graves disease. As to time point: persistent/refractory GD, antithyroid drugs over 5 years with positive TRAb. PBMC-extracted RNA yielded the TCR library. HTBI primers from iRepertoire and Arm-PCR of CDR3 regions yielded the TCR beta libraries. TCRdb ran MiXCR on the multiplex PCR reads and lists one entry per CDR3 protein. The table includes roughly 300,000 distinct CDR3 sequences, 22% detected once. Sequencing used peripheral blood mononuclear cells (PBMCs), obtained when the disease was refractory, from a patient treated with antithyroid drugs. The receptors come from a female donor with Graves disease.

In this sample, this clonotype turned up a few times. The rearrangement links TRBV4-3 to TRBJ2-4; D may correspond to TRBD1 or TRBD2 (5 bases each). This CDR3 is built from 14 residues. Germline V gives CDR1 LGHNA, CDR2 YSLEER. The V gene lost 3 bases and the J gene lost 10 bases, with 16 bases spanning the gap. The CDR3 region has the DNA TGCGCCAGCAGCCATGGCGCCTTCTGGGGGATTCAGTACTTC. Translating it yields CASSHGAFWGIQYF.

In this sample, this clonotype turned up a few times. The V gene is TRBV18, the J gene TRBJ2-5; 7 nucleotides line up with TRBD2. CDR1 and CDR2 (germline): KGHSH, LQKENI. The CDR3 totals 14 residues. Trimming cost V 6 bases and J 3 bases; bases outside gene matches: 7. In DNA form, the CDR3 reads TGTGCCAGCTCGTCGGCTGGGGGGGAAGAGACCCAGTACTTC. Protein product: CASSSAGGEETQYF. The full variable domain, in which reference TRBV18 and TRBJ2-5 provide the parts outside the CDR3, is NAGVMQNPRHLVRRRGQEARLRCSPMKGHSHVYWYRQLPEEGLKFMVYLQKENIIDESGMPKERFSAEFPKEGPSILRIQQVVRGDSAAYFCASSSAGGEETQYFGPGTRLLVL.

On this clonotype itself: One end of the junction does not line up with germline, which may come from a read error. This chain links TRBV7-9 with TRBJ2-5; the D gene could be TRBD1 or TRBD2 (5 bases each). The CDR3 is 15 residues long. Germline assignment: CDR1 SEHNR and CDR2 FQNEAQ (reference sequence). This chain's CDR3 is CASSPKGPPIEAQYF. The CDR3 bases are TGTGCCAGCAGCCCGAAGGGACCGCCAATAGAGGCCCAGTACTTC.

Many counts were recorded for this clonotype. The chain couples TRBV27 to TRBJ1-1; TRBD1 matches at 12 bases. Trimming cost V 8 bases and J 3 bases; bases outside gene matches: 4. CDR1 and CDR2 (germline): MNHEY, SMNVEV (reference sequence). This CDR3 spans 14 amino acids. CDR3 DNA: TGTGCCAGCCGGGACAGGGGGCACCACACTGAAGCTTTCTTT. Residues: CASRDRGHHTEAFF.

V usage is TRBV6-2 or TRBV6-3 and J usage is TRBJ2-7; TRBD1 might be the D (6 bases). V lost 0 bases to trimming and J lost 5 bases, with 14 bases between them. Germline lookup yields CDR1 MNHEY and CDR2 SVGEGT. The CDR3 has 15 amino acids. CDR3 DNA: TGTGCCAGCAGTTACTCGACGAGGGGGTCCCACGAGCAGTACTTC. Its protein is CASSYSTRGSHEQYF.

This clonotype showed up just a few times. The J gene is TRBJ2-2, the V gene TRBV6-1; possible D gene TRBD1, 5 bases. The CDR3 has 17 residues. Per germline, CDR1 MNHNS and CDR2 SASEGT. V lost 5 bases to trimming and J lost 0 bases, with 16 bases between them. CDR3 amino acids: CASSPPRRQTNTGELFF. The CDR3 DNA follows: TGTGCCAGCAGTCCTCCCAGGAGACAGACGAACACCGGGGAGCTGTTTTTT.

This clonotype was recorded many times. This chain links TRBV27 with TRBJ2-7, with D possibly matching TRBD2 (7 bases). The CDR3 length is 13 residues. V shed 6 bases and J shed 3 bases, with 12 bases lying between them. Germline CDR1 reads MNHEY; CDR2 reads SMNVEV (reference sequence). The CDR3: CASRGLQGYEQYF. As DNA, the CDR3 is TGTGCCAGCAGGGGACTACAGGGCTACGAGCAGTACTTC.

The V gene is TRBV18, the J gene TRBJ1-1; D possibly corresponds to TRBD1 (5 bases). This CDR3 has 13 amino acids. Trimming took 6 bases from V and 3 from J, leaving 11 bases between them. The germline V gene has CDR1 KGHSH and CDR2 LQKENI. The DNA of the CDR3 is TGTGCCAGCTCTCCCGGGGGGGACACTGAAGCTTTCTTT. It yields the protein CASSPGGDTEAFF.

This chain joins TRBV7-9 and TRBJ2-3; 7 bases agree with TRBD1. CDR1 and CDR2 from the germline V gene are SEHNR and FQNEAQ (reference sequence). With V trimmed by 5 bases and J by 0 bases, 11 bases remained unmatched. The CDR3 extends over 17 amino acids. The CDR3 region is CASSRIVDRTSTDTQYF. The CDR3 nucleotides read TGTGCCAGCAGCCGGATCGTGGACAGGACCAGCACAGATACGCAGTATTTT.

This clonotype was seen only a few times. The J gene is TRBJ1-4, the V gene TRBV5-5; 9 bases agree with TRBD1. The CDR3 covers 16 residues. Germline V gene sequence: CDR1 SGHKS, CDR2 YYEKEE (reference sequence). With V trimmed by 0 bases and J by 12 bases, 12 bases remained unmatched. The CDR3 DNA is TGTGCCAGCAGCTTGGGGGCCGGGACAGGGATCGTGGAACTGTTTTTT. This translates into CASSLGAGTGIVELFF.